What follows are 20 T cell receptor beta chains derived from one specimen sequenced in a study of cytomegalovirus exposure and HLA in healthy donors. PCR used 60 Vbeta primers and 13 Jbeta primers. Data came from immunoSEQ multiplex PCR; TCRdb stores just in-frame clones and leaves some out. The sample gives around 170,000 clones, around three quarters of which show up once; around 2.3% is in the top ten. Sequenced sample: PBMCs. The receptor source for this set is a woman aged 25 to 39 in good health and CMV-seropositive.

J is TRBJ1-3 and V is TRBV25-1; 7 bases align to TRBD1. This CDR3 comprises 16 residues. The trim removed 1 base at V and 2 bases at J, leaving 5 bases unmatched. CDR1 and CDR2 from the germline V gene are MGHDK and SYGVNS. DNA of the CDR3: TGTGCCAGCAGTGAATGGTTGGGGACAGCTGGAAACACCATATATTTT. Translated, it gives CASSEWLGTAGNTIYF. The full variable domain, completed using reference TRBV25-1 and TRBJ1-3, is EADIYQTPRYLVIGTGKKITLECSQTMGHDKMYWYQQDPGMELHLIHYSYGVNSTEKGDLSSESTVSRIRTEHFPLTLESARPSHTSQYLCASSEWLGTAGNTIYFGEGSWLTVV.

The gene calls are TRBV28 and TRBJ1-2; no clear D gene. Looked up from germline, CDR1 is MDHEN and CDR2 is SYDVKM. The CDR3 runs to 12 residues. Trimming left V 4 bases short and J 8 bases short, with 11 bases between. CDR3: CASSYSRRGYTF. The DNA for the CDR3 is TGTGCCAGCAGTTACTCCAGGCGCGGCTACACCTTC.

This chain uses TRBV6-1 with TRBJ1-2; D not resolved. V gave up 5 bases and J gave up 3 bases, with 16 bases separating them. Germline assignment: CDR1 MNHNS and CDR2 SASEGT. This CDR3 comprises 15 residues. CDR3 residues: CASSTRPGEDYGYTF. As DNA, the CDR3 is TGTGCCAGCAGTACCCGTCCCGGGGAGGACTATGGCTACACCTTC.

This chain joins TRBV18 and TRBJ2-5, with unresolved D. The J call is uncertain, as TRBJ2-7 better fits the DNA end. The length of the CDR3 is 16 residues. CDR1 is KGHSH and CDR2 is LQKENI in the germline V gene. The CDR3: CASSLFEASSGYEQYF. Here the CDR3 DNA reads TGTGCCAGCTCACTCTTCGAAGCCTCTTCGGGTTACGAGCAGTACTTC.

J is TRBJ2-5 and V is TRBV14; D not certain. Trimming took off 3 bases at V and 2 bases at J, with 13 bases between the two ends. Germline V gives CDR1 SGHDN, CDR2 FVKESK. CDR3 length: 15 residues. CDR3 region: CASSHGSTRQETQYF. As DNA, the CDR3 is TGTGCCAGCAGCCACGGGTCGACGAGGCAAGAGACCCAGTACTTC.

The chain links TRBV6-6 to TRBJ2-7; 9 nucleotides align to TRBD1. CDR1 and CDR2 from the germline V gene are MNHNY and SVGAGI (reference sequence). V lost 6 bases and J lost 5; bases outside the gene matches: 5. This CDR3 comprises 13 residues. DNA of the CDR3: TGTGCCAGCAGGGACAGGGGTCCACACGAGCAGTACTTC. Protein: CASRDRGPHEQYF.

This clone was counted a few times. The chain links TRBV27 to TRBJ1-4; 10 nucleotides align to TRBD1. This CDR3 contains 17 residues. V lost 5 bases and J lost 0; bases outside the gene matches: 6. The germline V gene has CDR1 MNHEY and CDR2 SMNVEV (reference sequence). The DNA of the CDR3 is TGTGCCAGCAGTGTAGACGGGACAGGGGCAACTAATGAAAAACTGTTTTTT. It codes for CASSVDGTGATNEKLFF.

Here the CDR3 reads CASSQGTADEKLFF. The CDR3 bases are TGTGCCAGCAGCCAAGGAACAGCCGATGAAAAACTGTTTTTT. V is TRBV4-2 and J is TRBJ1-4, with no clear D. With 1 base removed from V and 6 bases from J, the gap between germline ends came to 9 bases. Germline lookup yields CDR1 LGHNA and CDR2 YNFKEQ. The CDR3 has 14 residues.

The gene calls are TRBV11-2 and TRBJ2-4; the match to TRBD2 covers 8 bases. With V trimmed by 5 bases and J by 0 bases, 6 bases remained unmatched. The CDR3 extends over 16 amino acids. Per the germline V gene, CDR1 is SGHAT and CDR2 is FQNNGV. The CDR3 coding sequence is TGTGCCAGCAGCGGACGGGGGGGACTAGCCAAAAACATTCAGTACTTC. Protein sequence: CASSGRGGLAKNIQYF.

This clone was picked up one time. V usage is TRBV7-9 and J usage is TRBJ1-5, with a tentative D call TRBD1 (6 bases). The V gene's germline CDR1 is SEHNR and CDR2 FQNEAQ (reference sequence). The V gene lost 5 bases and the J gene lost 11 bases, with 16 bases spanning the gap. The CDR3 covers 13 residues. For the CDR3, the DNA is TGTGCCAGCAGCGGCCGAGGCAGGGGAGCCCAGCATTTT. Its protein product is CASSGRGRGAQHF.

The chain is built from TRBV21-1 and TRBJ2-7; whether TRBD1, the table's D call, matches the DNA was not checked. TRBV21-1 is a known pseudogene. This CDR3 is 15 amino acids long. CDR3 amino acids: CASSKSGTGPYEQYF. Here the CDR3 DNA reads TGTGCCAGCAGCAAATCCGGGACAGGGCCCTACGAGCAGTACTTC.

This clone was observed a handful of times. The chain combines TRBV28 with TRBJ2-5; the D gene is possibly TRBD2 (7 bases). In germline, CDR1 is MDHEN, CDR2 SYDVKM. The CDR3 length is 15 residues. Trimming stripped 5 bases from V and 4 bases from J, with 17 bases between. The CDR3 sequence is CASSPLLGGRETQYF. The CDR3 DNA reads as TGTGCCAGCAGTCCGCTCTTGGGGGGGCGAGAGACCCAGTACTTC.

The chain recombines TRBV5-1 with TRBJ2-5; 7 nucleotides line up with TRBD1. J gave up 2 bases and V 4 bases, and 8 bases lay outside the gene matches. The CDR3 loop spans 15 amino acids. CDR1 and CDR2 (germline): SGHRS, YFSETQ. The CDR3 reads CASSPGQVAQETQYF. CDR3 nucleotide sequence: TGCGCCAGCAGCCCCGGACAGGTCGCGCAAGAGACCCAGTACTTC.

This clone was counted a few times. The rearrangement joins TRBV6-5 to TRBJ2-5; a possible D gene is TRBD1 (7 bases). Germline assignment: CDR1 MNHEY and CDR2 SVGAGI. The germline V and J ends were trimmed by 0 bases and 5 bases, with 16 bases remaining between them. This CDR3 has 16 amino acids. The CDR3 DNA is TGTGCCAGCAGTTACTCGGGCAGGGGGGACGGGGAGACCCAGTACTTC. Translating gives CASSYSGRGDGETQYF.

The gene calls are TRBV5-4 and TRBJ2-3, with D tentatively TRBD2 (5 bases). V gave up 4 bases and J gave up 9 bases, with 12 bases separating them. The CDR3 has 12 residues. Germline lookup yields CDR1 SGHNT and CDR2 YYREEE (reference sequence). The CDR3 spells CASSHSGGTQYF. DNA of the CDR3: TGTGCCAGCAGCCATAGTGGAGGAACGCAGTATTTT.

The chain uses TRBV4-3 and TRBJ2-1; a possible D gene is TRBD2 (7 bases). The V and J ends lost 4 bases and 9 bases respectively, with 19 bases between them. Per the germline V gene, CDR1 is LGHNA and CDR2 is YSLEER. This CDR3 spans 15 amino acids. The CDR3 spells CASSRGEGGPREQFF. The CDR3 bases are TGCGCCAGCAGCCGTGGCGAGGGGGGGCCTCGTGAGCAGTTCTTC.

CDR3 region: CASSPPGPNYGYTF. The DNA of the CDR3 is TGTGCCAGCAGCCCACCTGGGCCTAACTATGGCTACACCTTC. This rearrangement joins TRBV14 to TRBJ1-2; no clear D. Looked up from germline, CDR1 is SGHDN and CDR2 is FVKESK. V was clipped by 4 bases and J by 0 bases, with 9 bases between them. The CDR3 spans 14 residues. The whole variable domain, filled in from reference TRBV14 and TRBJ1-2, reads EAGVTQFPSHSVIEKGQTVTLRCDPISGHDNLYWYRRVMGKEIKFLLHFVKESKQDESGMPNNRFLAERTGGTYSTLKVQPAELEDSGVYFCASSPPGPNYGYTFGSGTRLTVV.

This clone was counted a few times. The same CDR3 is also encoded by other DNA sequences in this sample. The V gene is TRBV6-5, the J gene TRBJ2-7, with 12 bases lining up with TRBD2. CDR1 and CDR2 from the germline V gene are MNHEY and SVGAGI. Losses at the gene ends were 3 bases for V and 1 base for J; bases not matched to a gene: 4. This CDR3 has 16 amino acids. The CDR3 sequence: CASSYSLAGGSYEQYF. The CDR3 DNA reads as TGTGCCAGCAGTTATTCCCTAGCGGGGGGGTCCTACGAGCAGTACTTC.

The rearrangement joins TRBV7-9 to TRBJ2-1; D is unclear. Per the germline V gene, CDR1 is SEHNR and CDR2 is FQNEAQ (reference sequence). V was cut by 1 base and J by 12 bases, with 4 bases left in between. The length of the CDR3 is 10 residues. The DNA of the CDR3 is TGTGCCAGCAGCTTAGACTTGCAGTTCTTC. Translated: CASSLDLQFF.

The CDR3 sequence: CASSPLVVGADGDGYTF. CDR3 nucleotides: TGTGCCAGCAGCCCGTTAGTCGTGGGGGCAGACGGGGATGGCTACACCTTC. The chain has TRBV7-8 and TRBJ1-2, with D perhaps matching TRBD1 (6 bases). V lost 5 bases and J 6 bases, leaving 25 bases between the germline ends. This CDR3 is 17 amino acids long. CDR1 and CDR2 from the germline V gene are SGHVS and FQNEAQ.